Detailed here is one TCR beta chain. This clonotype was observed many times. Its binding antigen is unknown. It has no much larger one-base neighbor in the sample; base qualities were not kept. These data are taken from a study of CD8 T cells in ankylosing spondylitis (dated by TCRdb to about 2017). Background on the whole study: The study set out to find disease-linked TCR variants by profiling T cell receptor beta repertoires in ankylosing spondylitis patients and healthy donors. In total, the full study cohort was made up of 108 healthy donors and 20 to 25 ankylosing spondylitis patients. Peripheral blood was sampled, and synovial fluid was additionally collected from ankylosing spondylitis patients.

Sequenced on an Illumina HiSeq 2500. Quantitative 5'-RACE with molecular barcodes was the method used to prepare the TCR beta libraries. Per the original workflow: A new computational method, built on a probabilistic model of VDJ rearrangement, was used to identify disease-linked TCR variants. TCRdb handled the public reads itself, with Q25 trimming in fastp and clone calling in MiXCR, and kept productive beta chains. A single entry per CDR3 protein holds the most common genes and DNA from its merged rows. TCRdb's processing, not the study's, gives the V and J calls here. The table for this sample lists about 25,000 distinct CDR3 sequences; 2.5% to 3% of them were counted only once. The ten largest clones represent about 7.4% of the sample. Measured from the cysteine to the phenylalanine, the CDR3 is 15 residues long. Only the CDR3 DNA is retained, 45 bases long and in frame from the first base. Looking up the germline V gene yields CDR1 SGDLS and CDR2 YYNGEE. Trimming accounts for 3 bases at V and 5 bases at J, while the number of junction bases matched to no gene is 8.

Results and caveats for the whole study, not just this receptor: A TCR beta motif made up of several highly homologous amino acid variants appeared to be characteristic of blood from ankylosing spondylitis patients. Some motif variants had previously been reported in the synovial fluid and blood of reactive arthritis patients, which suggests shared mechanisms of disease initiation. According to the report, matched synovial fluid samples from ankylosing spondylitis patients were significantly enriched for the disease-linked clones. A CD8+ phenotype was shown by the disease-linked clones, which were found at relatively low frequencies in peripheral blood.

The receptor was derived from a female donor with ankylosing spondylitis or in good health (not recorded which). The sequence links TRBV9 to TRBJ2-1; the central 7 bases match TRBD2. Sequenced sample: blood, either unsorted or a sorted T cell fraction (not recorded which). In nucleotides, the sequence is TGTGCCAGCAGCGCCCCAGGGACTACCCACAATGAGCAGTTCTTC. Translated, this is CASSAPGTTHNEQFF.